This T cell receptor beta chain was sequenced during a study of blood T cell repertoires in COVID-19. As for the study in general: There were acute and convalescent COVID-19 samples, and they came from the United States, Italy and Spain.

The data were produced by immunoSEQ multiplex PCR, yet TCRdb's version contains in-frame clones alone and is incomplete. The sample has under 75,000 clones; approximately 80% are singletons. From germline, CDR1 is LNHDA and CDR2 SQIVND (reference sequence). The CDR3 is 15 amino acids. Trimming took off 1 base at V and 6 bases at J, with 13 bases between the two ends. The clonotype originates from an elderly woman with acute or convalescent COVID-19. The chain has TRBV19 and TRBJ1-5; a possible D gene is TRBD1 (6 bases). Sequencing was done on a sample of peripheral blood. For the CDR3, the DNA is TGTGCCAGTAGTATAGTGTCAGGGGTAGGTCAGCCCCAGCATTTT. This translates into CASSIVSGVGQPQHF.